The 4 T cell receptor beta chains reported below all come from one sample, sequenced in a study of long-term antiretroviral therapy in people with HIV. An immunoSEQ assay, version v3.0, was performed at survey level. This table comes from immunoSEQ multiplex PCR, and its TCRdb copy is limited to in-frame clones, with some not included. The table records around 23,000 clones, approximately 81% of them present only once. The sequencing used unsorted PBMCs, collected at the start of antiretroviral therapy, before treatment. These receptors were taken from a woman aged 18-30 years with HIV.

The chain recombines TRBV7-3 with TRBJ2-3; no clear D. The V end was cut by 2 bases, the J end by 1 base, with 4 bases between. The CDR3 loop spans 13 amino acids. The germline gives CDR1 SGHTA, CDR2 FQGTGA. The CDR3 DNA reads as TGTGCCAGCAGCTTAGGGGGCACAGATACGCAGTATTTT. It translates to CASSLGGTDTQYF.

V usage is TRBV7-3 and J usage is TRBJ1-4; TRBD1 might be the D (6 bases). V gave up 7 bases and J gave up 8 bases, with 14 bases separating them. Germline CDR1 is SGHTA and CDR2 is FQGTGA. The CDR3 length is 13 residues. Here the CDR3 reads CASTVDRKEKLFF. The CDR3 coding sequence is TGTGCCAGCACCGTTGACAGGAAGGAAAAACTGTTTTTT.

This clone was detected a few times. This chain connects TRBV18 to TRBJ1-2; tentative D call: TRBD1 (6 bases). Germline V gene sequence: CDR1 KGHSH, CDR2 LQKENI. V was clipped by 3 bases and J by 4 bases, with 15 bases between them. The CDR3 contains 15 residues. The CDR3 region is CASSPRQALPYGYTF. In DNA form, the CDR3 reads TGTGCCAGCTCACCCCGACAGGCGCTTCCCTATGGCTACACCTTC. Using reference TRBV18 and TRBJ1-2 for the parts outside the CDR3, the full variable domain is NAGVMQNPRHLVRRRGQEARLRCSPMKGHSHVYWYRQLPEEGLKFMVYLQKENIIDESGMPKERFSAEFPKEGPSILRIQQVVRGDSAAYFCASSPRQALPYGYTFGSGTRLTVV.

The CDR3 nucleotides are TGTGCCAGCAGCTACAGACAGAGCAATCAGCCCCAGCATTTT. It codes for CASSYRQSNQPQHF. The chain combines TRBV4-2 with TRBJ1-5, with D possibly TRBD1 on 5 matching bases. Trimming removed 5 bases at V and 1 base at J, with 9 bases between. Germline V gene data show CDR1 as LGHNA and CDR2 as YNFKEQ. This CDR3 contains 14 residues.